The present T cell receptor (beta chain) was sequenced within a study of CD8+ T cells in alopecia areata. Overall study context: Tofacitinib therapy took 6 to 18 months; 6 months off drug came after.

Noted treatment: oral pan-JAK inhibitor, 5-10 mg twice daily. Extraction and reverse transcription of RNA yielded cDNA as the sequencing template. The data were produced by immunoSEQ multiplex PCR, yet TCRdb's version contains in-frame clones alone and is incomplete. The data contain 160,000 or so clones, roughly 50% of them singletons. In regard to this clone: What it binds is unknown.

From germline, CDR1 is MNHNS and CDR2 SASEGT. Trimming removed 3 bases at V and 7 bases at J, with 12 bases between. The CDR3 consists of 13 residues. Study observations and caveats: Persistence of many expanded lesional clones was seen in scalp and blood during tofacitinib. In scalp, tofacitinib significantly decreased clonality and expanded CD8+ clones among the top 100. The study found higher clonality in lesional than normal scalp, especially in alopecia totalis/universalis.

The specimen comprised CD4+ T cells sorted from blood, sampled at week 56, from a patient treated with tofacitinib. This TCR derives from a human donor with alopecia areata. V gene TRBV6-1 combines with J gene TRBJ1-1; D is perhaps TRBD1 (5 bases). CDR3 bases: TGTGCCAGCAGTGACGGAGGGGCCTATGAAGCTTTCTTT. Encoded protein: CASSDGGAYEAFF.